The rows below give T cell receptor beta chains drawn from one sample of a study of monozygotic twins with inflammatory bowel disease. Using the 5' RACE reads, TCRdb records one entry per CDR3 protein without DNA. The sample table includes more than 110,000 distinct CDR3 sequences. Sequencing was carried out using blood. The source of these receptors is a human donor with ulcerative colitis or Crohn's disease, or a healthy co-twin of an affected twin (not recorded which). Each CDR3 is given with its conserved first and last residue.

CDR3 protein | J gene | V gene
CASSFTGTDYGYTF | TRBJ1-2 | TRBV7-2
CASSESGQPQHF | TRBJ1-5 | TRBV6-1
CASSYSGGKNTEAFF | TRBJ1-1 | TRBV6-5
CATSGLLGGMAEAFF | TRBJ1-1 | TRBV15
CSARDLAGELDEQFF | TRBJ2-1 | TRBV20-1
CASSGSRESSYNEQFF | TRBJ2-1 | TRBV25-1
CASKITGRVCF | TRBJ2-5 | TRBV7-2
CASSPGLAGGSNTGELFF | TRBJ2-2 | TRBV3-1
CASKRTGVQETQYF | TRBJ2-5 | TRBV27
CAISVERGASAYNEQFF | TRBJ2-1 | TRBV10-3
CAWTLAGVETQYF | TRBJ2-5 | TRBV30
CSARGPSPNEQFF | TRBJ2-1 | TRBV20-1
CASSLGQGANSNQPQHF | TRBJ1-5 | TRBV12-3/TRBV12-4
CASSVEPLVHEQYF | TRBJ2-7 | TRBV9
CSVEGRLSRGQAFF | TRBJ1-1 | TRBV29-1
CASSQGTASNYGYTF | TRBJ1-2 | TRBV5-1
CATVTGTGVTEAFF | TRBJ1-1 | TRBV15
CASSLDATSTDTQYF | TRBJ2-3 | TRBV5-1
CASKTDRPNQPQHF | TRBJ1-5 | TRBV7-8
CATSRDRLGIQETQYF | TRBJ2-5 | TRBV15
CAWSVLSGVAGNTIYF | TRBJ1-3 | TRBV30
CASTDRGTGELFF | TRBJ2-2 | TRBV10-1
CSARLAGGRSSYNEQFF | TRBJ2-1 | TRBV20-1
CATRRTGNQPQHF | TRBJ1-5 | TRBV27
CASSISSPGNTIYF | TRBJ1-3 | TRBV7-8
CSVGGVNEKLFF | TRBJ1-4 | TRBV29-1
CASSYSGGAAKNIQYF | TRBJ2-4 | TRBV6-5
CASSLWGDSTDTQYF | TRBJ2-3 | TRBV28
CASSLVLAQETQYF | TRBJ2-5 | TRBV5-5
CASSLKGTKATQYF | TRBJ2-5 | TRBV5-4
CASRPPGQGAGYTF | TRBJ1-2 | TRBV3-1
CSASRRLQPQHF | TRBJ1-5 | TRBV20-1
CASSPGRRVDSGNTIYF | TRBJ1-3 | TRBV5-5
CASSLSKTGSASPLHF | TRBJ1-6 | TRBV27
CASSPHGGFSDQPQHF | TRBJ1-5 | TRBV7-2
CASSSRTANPADTQYF | TRBJ2-3 | TRBV19
CSAAGTSSPGELFF | TRBJ2-2 | TRBV20-1
CASTPTGINNSPLHF | TRBJ1-6 | TRBV9
CASSQRSGGVRGNQPQHF | TRBJ1-5 | TRBV12-3/TRBV12-4
CASSYGAGRSRNTGELFF | TRBJ2-2 | TRBV6-2/TRBV6-3